Shown below are 26 T cell receptor beta chains from a single sample sequenced in a study of OX40 agonist ivuxolimab in advanced cancers. TCRdb's table, derived via immunoSEQ multiplex PCR, lists solely in-frame clones and lacks some. This table has tens of thousands of clones, around 83% appearing once. This sample comprised CD4+ or CD8+ T cells sorted from blood, obtained in a trial of the OX40 agonist ivuxolimab. Every receptor here comes from an adult with an advanced solid tumor such as melanoma, head and neck, liver or kidney cancer.

A word on this clone: Here the CDR3 omits its conserved ending phenylalanine or tryptophan, so a read error is the likely source. The chain is built from TRBV28 and TRBJ1-1; D ambiguous. Germline V gene data show CDR1 as MDHEN and CDR2 as SYDVKM. Trimming pared 7 bases from V and 0 bases from J, leaving 9 bases between. This CDR3 region has 13 residues. The DNA of the CDR3 is TGTGCCAGCAAGGGCGGAGTGAACACTGAAGCTTTCCTT. Translated, it gives CASKGGVNTEAFL.

The V and J genes are TRBV2 and TRBJ2-1; the match to TRBD2 covers 9 bases. V shed 2 bases, J shed 5 bases, and the junction held 4 bases outside the gene matches. This CDR3 is built from 15 residues. Germline V gene lookup returns CDR1 SNHLY and CDR2 FYNNEI. The CDR3 nucleotides are TGTGCCAGCAGTGAAAGGCTAGCGGGGAACAATGAGCAGTTCTTC. It is translated as CASSERLAGNNEQFF.

The chain links TRBV4-2 to TRBJ2-2; 10 positions match TRBD2. The trim removed 0 bases at V and 5 bases at J, leaving 9 bases unmatched. The CDR3 sequence is 18 residues long. Germline-derived CDR1 and CDR2 are LGHNA and YNFKEQ. This CDR3 reads CASSQDPSGRARTGELFF. CDR3 DNA sequence: TGTGCCAGCAGCCAAGATCCCAGCGGGAGGGCCCGAACCGGGGAGCTGTTTTTT.

The V gene is TRBV6-5, the J gene TRBJ2-7; D remains ambiguous. The CDR3 spans 13 residues. The V end lost 3 bases, the J end lost 1 base, and 7 bases lay between the germline ends. Per the germline V gene, CDR1 is MNHEY and CDR2 is SVGAGI. For the CDR3, the DNA is TGTGCCAGCAGTTATTTACGGTCCTACGAGCAGTACTTC. Translated: CASSYLRSYEQYF.

The gene calls are TRBV4-3 and TRBJ2-1; D may be TRBD2 (5 bases). Between the trimmed V and J ends, which lost 1 base and 8 bases, there was a span of 18 bases. This CDR3 has 16 amino acids. CDR1 and CDR2 from the germline V gene are LGHNA and YSLEER. The CDR3, as DNA: TGCGCCAGCAGCCAAGGAACTAGGGCAAAAGTCGATGAGCAGTTCTTC. Amino acids: CASSQGTRAKVDEQFF.

The chain combines TRBV19 with TRBJ2-7, with D possibly matching TRBD2 (5 bases). V was pared by 10 bases and J by 2 bases, with 15 bases between. This CDR3 spans 13 amino acids. Germline lookup yields CDR1 LNHDA and CDR2 SQIVND (reference sequence). In DNA, the CDR3 is TGTGCCACCTCGGAGGCGGCCACCTACGAGCAGTACTTC. Amino acids: CATSEAATYEQYF.

V usage is TRBV11-3 and J usage is TRBJ1-3; D might be TRBD1 (5 bases). V shed 0 bases and J shed 4 bases, with 10 bases lying between them. CDR1 is SGHNT, CDR2 YENEEA, per germline. The CDR3 has 15 amino acids. As DNA, the CDR3 is TGTGCCAGCAGCTTAGAGGCCTCAGGGGGAAACACCATATATTTT. The encoded protein is CASSLEASGGNTIYF.

The chain carries TRBV4-1 and TRBJ2-7, with 11 bases identical to TRBD2. The germline V gene has CDR1 MGHRA and CDR2 YSYEKL. Trimming took 4 bases from V and 7 from J; bases not matched to a gene: 12. The length of the CDR3 is 16 residues. The CDR3 coding sequence is TGCGCCAGCAGCCGCAGCGAGACTAGCGGGATAATTGAGCAGTACTTC. This sequence encodes CASSRSETSGIIEQYF.

This clone showed up just once. The J gene is TRBJ2-1, the V gene TRBV4-1, with D possibly matching TRBD2 (6 bases). The germline CDR1 and CDR2 sequences are MGHRA and YSYEKL. Trimming removed 4 bases from V and 4 bases from J, with 14 bases in between. This CDR3 contains 15 residues. CDR3 in amino acids: CASSPAPRGYNEQFF. CDR3 coding DNA: TGCGCCAGCAGCCCGGCCCCCCGGGGGTACAATGAGCAGTTCTTC.

The J gene is TRBJ2-1, the V gene TRBV7-3, with 12 bases identical to TRBD2. The CDR3 contains 16 residues. V shed 4 bases and J 6 bases; nucleotides not matched to a gene: 7. Germline values: CDR1 SGHTA, CDR2 FQGTGA. The CDR3 loop reads CASSSSSGRAFNEQFF. DNA of the CDR3: TGTGCCAGCAGCTCTTCTAGCGGGAGGGCCTTCAATGAGCAGTTCTTC.

The chain employs TRBV5-1 and TRBJ2-4; D may be TRBD1 (6 bases). Trimming cost V 4 bases and J 2 bases, with 13 bases left between them. This CDR3 contains 15 residues. Germline assignment: CDR1 SGHRS and CDR2 YFSETQ. CDR3 bases: TGCGCCAGCAGCCTACAGGGTTACCCCAAAAACATTCAGTACTTC. As protein: CASSLQGYPKNIQYF.

The V call is TRBV15, the J call TRBJ2-2; 7 bases align to TRBD2. J gave up 4 bases and V 7 bases, and 9 bases lay outside the gene matches. Germline CDR1 and CDR2: LNHNV and YYDKDF (reference sequence). There are 15 residues in the CDR3. CDR3 region: CATTSTGGGTGELFF. DNA for the CDR3: TGTGCCACCACCTCGACGGGGGGAGGCACCGGGGAGCTGTTTTTT.

The chain employs TRBV21-1 and TRBJ1-2; TRBD1, the D gene given by the table, was not confirmed from the DNA. TRBV21-1 has pseudogene status. The CDR3 has 13 residues. This CDR3 is CASSKAAGEGYTF. CDR3 in DNA: TGTGCCAGCAGCAAAGCGGCAGGGGAAGGCTACACCTTC.

This clone has more than one count but fewer than ten. This chain connects TRBV27 to TRBJ1-1; D gene ambiguous. The CDR3 is 11 amino acids. Germline CDR1 reads MNHEY; CDR2 reads SMNVEV (reference sequence). Between the trimmed V and J ends, which lost 4 bases and 3 bases, there was a span of 3 bases. The CDR3 bases are TGTGCCAGCAGTTCTTACACTGAAGCTTTCTTT. Encoded protein: CASSSYTEAFF.

To note about this clone: A junction end diverges from the germline sequence, so it may reflect a read error. This sample includes further DNA sequences coding for the same CDR3. The chain uses TRBV19 and TRBJ1-1, with no clear D. The CDR3 consists of 15 residues. Germline V gene lookup returns CDR1 LNHDA and CDR2 SQIVND (reference sequence). The CDR3 coding sequence is TGTGCCAGCAAACCATCGGTGGGCAGAGACACTGAGGCTTTCTTT. Residues: CASKPSVGRDTEAFF. Drawing the rest from reference TRBV19 and TRBJ1-1, the complete variable domain is DGGITQSPKYLFRKEGQNVTLSCEQNLNHDAMYWYRQDPGQGLRLIYYSQIVNDFQKGDIAEGYSVSREKKESFPLTVTSAQKNPTAFYLCASKPSVGRDTEAFFGQGTRLTVV.

V and J are TRBV11-3 and TRBJ2-2, with a possible D match to TRBD2 (6 bases). The V end lost 2 bases, the J end lost 2 bases, and 12 bases lay between the germline ends. Per germline, CDR1 SGHNT and CDR2 YENEEA. The CDR3 spans 16 residues. The CDR3 nucleotides are TGTGCCAGCAGCTTAACTAGCAGGGTCAACACCGGGGAGCTGTTTTTT. Translating gives CASSLTSRVNTGELFF.

The rearrangement uses TRBV5-4 and TRBJ2-7; D not certain. This CDR3 contains 13 residues. CDR1 is SGHNT, CDR2 YYREEE, per germline (reference sequence). The germline V and J ends were trimmed by 5 bases and 0 bases, with 9 bases remaining between them. The CDR3 DNA follows: TGTGCCAGCAGAGCAGAGAGCTCCTACGAGCAGTACTTC. As protein: CASRAESSYEQYF.

V usage is TRBV18 and J usage is TRBJ1-2, with D unclear. CDR3 length: 13 residues. CDR1 is KGHSH and CDR2 is LQKENI in the germline V gene. V lost 1 base and J lost 2, with 5 bases in between. Written as DNA, the CDR3 is TGTGCCAGCTCACCACGAGGGAACTATGGCTACACCTTC. It yields the protein CASSPRGNYGYTF. Full variable domain (remainder filled in from reference TRBV18 and TRBJ1-2): NAGVMQNPRHLVRRRGQEARLRCSPMKGHSHVYWYRQLPEEGLKFMVYLQKENIIDESGMPKERFSAEFPKEGPSILRIQQVVRGDSAAYFCASSPRGNYGYTFGSGTRLTVV.

The chain carries TRBV7-9 and TRBJ1-4; unclear D gene. Trimming pared 0 bases from V and 0 bases from J, leaving 5 bases between. Germline CDR1 SEHNR, CDR2 FQNEAQ (reference sequence). The CDR3 is 15 amino acids. The CDR3 bases are TGTGCCAGCAGCTTAGCGGGTGCAACTAATGAAAAACTGTTTTTT. Translated: CASSLAGATNEKLFF.

This chain connects TRBV6-5 to TRBJ2-1, with D hard to call. The CDR3 has 13 residues. The V gene's germline CDR1 is MNHEY and CDR2 SVGAGI. V was trimmed by 2 bases and J by 4 bases, leaving 6 bases between them. The CDR3 is CASSYTAYNEQFF. CDR3 bases: TGTGCCAGCAGTTACACTGCATACAATGAGCAGTTCTTC.

In this sample, this clone turned up many times. This same CDR3 is encoded by further DNA sequences in the sample. The chain has TRBV27 and TRBJ1-4, with a weak D call TRBD1 (6 bases). Germline CDR1 reads MNHEY; CDR2 reads SMNVEV (reference sequence). Trimming took off 3 bases at V and 5 bases at J, with 10 bases between the two ends. The CDR3 is 14 amino acids. The CDR3 loop reads CASSLWGPNEKLFF. As DNA, the CDR3 is TGTGCCAGCAGTTTGTGGGGGCCCAATGAAAAACTGTTTTTT.

The gene calls are TRBV9 and TRBJ2-5; possible D gene TRBD2, 6 bases. Deletions cut 4 bases from V and 6 bases from J, with 16 bases between. Germline V CDR1 and CDR2: SGDLS, YYNGEE. CDR3 length equals 14 residues. For the CDR3, the DNA is TGTGCCAGCAGCCCTCGGGGCGGGGTGAAGACCCAGTACTTC. Its translation is CASSPRGGVKTQYF.

CDR3 in amino acids: CASSENGVRGTDTQYF. The CDR3 region has the DNA TGTGCCAGCAGTGAAAACGGGGTCAGAGGCACAGATACGCAGTATTTT. This rearrangement joins TRBV6-1 to TRBJ2-3, with D tentatively TRBD2 (5 bases). Trimming left V 2 bases short and J 1 base short, with 13 bases between. Germline values: CDR1 MNHNS, CDR2 SASEGT. The CDR3 length is 16 residues.

This clone was seen more than once but under ten times. V usage is TRBV30 and J usage is TRBJ1-5; tentatively, D is TRBD1 (6 bases). V lost 0 bases, J lost 2 bases, and 14 bases lay in between. The CDR3 has 16 residues. The germline V gene has CDR1 GTSNPN and CDR2 SVGIG (reference sequence). The CDR3 spells CAWSVLGGKGNQPQHF. The DNA of the CDR3 is TGTGCCTGGAGTGTACTCGGGGGCAAAGGCAATCAGCCCCAGCATTTT.

The rearrangement links TRBV2 to TRBJ2-5; D remains ambiguous. Germline V CDR1 and CDR2: SNHLY, FYNNEI. The CDR3 is 12 residues long. V was shortened by 6 bases and J by 1 base, with 6 bases between the two germline ends. The CDR3 region is CASRIVQETQYF. The CDR3 nucleotides read TGTGCCAGCAGAATAGTCCAAGAGACCCAGTACTTC.

The rearrangement joins TRBV5-1 to TRBJ2-7, with D perhaps being TRBD1 or TRBD2 (5 bases each). CDR3 size: 13 residues. Looked up from germline, CDR1 is SGHRS and CDR2 is YFSETQ. The ends were cut back, 3 bases at V and 1 base at J, with 8 bases in the middle. Written as DNA, the CDR3 is TGCGCCAGCAGCTGGGACGGATCCTACGAGCAGTACTTC. Its translation: CASSWDGSYEQYF.